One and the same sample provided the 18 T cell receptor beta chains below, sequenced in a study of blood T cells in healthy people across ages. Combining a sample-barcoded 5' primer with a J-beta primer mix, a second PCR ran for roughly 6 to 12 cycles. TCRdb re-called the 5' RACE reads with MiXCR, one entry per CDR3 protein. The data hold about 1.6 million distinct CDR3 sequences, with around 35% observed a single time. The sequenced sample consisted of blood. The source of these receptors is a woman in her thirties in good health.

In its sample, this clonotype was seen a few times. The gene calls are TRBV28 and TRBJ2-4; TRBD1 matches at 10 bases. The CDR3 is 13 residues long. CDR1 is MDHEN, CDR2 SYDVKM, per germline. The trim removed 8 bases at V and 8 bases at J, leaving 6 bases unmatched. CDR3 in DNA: TGTGCCAGCTCGGGGGACAGGGGTGACATTCAGTACTTC. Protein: CASSGDRGDIQYF.

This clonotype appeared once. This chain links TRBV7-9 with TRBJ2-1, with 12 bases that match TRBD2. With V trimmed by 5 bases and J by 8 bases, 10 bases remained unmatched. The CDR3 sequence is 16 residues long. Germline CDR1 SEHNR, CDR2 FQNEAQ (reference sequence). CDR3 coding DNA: TGTGCCAGCAGCCCCCTCGGACTAGCGGGGAACGATGAGCAGTTCTTC. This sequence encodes CASSPLGLAGNDEQFF.

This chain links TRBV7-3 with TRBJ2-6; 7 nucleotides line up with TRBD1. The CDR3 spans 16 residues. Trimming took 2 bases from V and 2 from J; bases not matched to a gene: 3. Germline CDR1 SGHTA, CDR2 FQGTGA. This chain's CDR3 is CASSLQGTAGANVLTF. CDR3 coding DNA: TGTGCCAGCAGCTTACAAGGGACAGCTGGGGCCAACGTCCTGACTTTC.

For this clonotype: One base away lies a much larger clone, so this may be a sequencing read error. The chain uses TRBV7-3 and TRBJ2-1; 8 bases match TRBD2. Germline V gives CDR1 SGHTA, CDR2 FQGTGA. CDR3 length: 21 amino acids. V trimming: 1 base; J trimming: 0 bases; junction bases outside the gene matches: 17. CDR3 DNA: TGTGCCAGCAGCTTAAATCGCTGGGCTGGCGGGGGGCACAGCTCCTACAATGAGCAGTTCTTC. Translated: CASSLNRWAGGGHSSYNEQFF.

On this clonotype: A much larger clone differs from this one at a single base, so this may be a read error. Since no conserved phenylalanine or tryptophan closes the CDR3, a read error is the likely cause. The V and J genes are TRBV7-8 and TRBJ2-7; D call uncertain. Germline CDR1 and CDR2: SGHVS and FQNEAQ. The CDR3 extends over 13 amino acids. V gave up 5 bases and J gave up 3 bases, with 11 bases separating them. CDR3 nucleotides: TGTGCCAGCAGCCCTAGAGGCGGCTACGAGCAGTACTGC. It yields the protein CASSPRGGYEQYC.

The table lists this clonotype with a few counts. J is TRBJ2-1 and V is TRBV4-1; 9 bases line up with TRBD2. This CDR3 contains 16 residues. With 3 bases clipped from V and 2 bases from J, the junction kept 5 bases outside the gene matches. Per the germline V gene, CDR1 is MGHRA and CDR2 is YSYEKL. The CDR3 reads CASSQRTSEPYNEQFF. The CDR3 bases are TGCGCCAGCAGCCAGCGGACTAGCGAGCCCTACAATGAGCAGTTCTTC.

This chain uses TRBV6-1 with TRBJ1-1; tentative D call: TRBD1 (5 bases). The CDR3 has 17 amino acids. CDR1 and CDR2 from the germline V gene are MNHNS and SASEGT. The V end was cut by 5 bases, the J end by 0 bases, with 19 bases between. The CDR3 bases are TGTGCCAGCAGTAGGGGCCATCTTGGCCCTATGAACACTGAAGCTTTCTTT. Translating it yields CASSRGHLGPMNTEAFF.

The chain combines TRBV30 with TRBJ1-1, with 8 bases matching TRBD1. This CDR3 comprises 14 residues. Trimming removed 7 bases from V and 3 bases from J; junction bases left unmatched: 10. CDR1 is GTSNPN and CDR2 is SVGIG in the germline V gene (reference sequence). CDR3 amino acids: CASTTTGGDTEAFF. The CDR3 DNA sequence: TGTGCCTCGACGACCACAGGGGGAGACACTGAAGCTTTCTTT.

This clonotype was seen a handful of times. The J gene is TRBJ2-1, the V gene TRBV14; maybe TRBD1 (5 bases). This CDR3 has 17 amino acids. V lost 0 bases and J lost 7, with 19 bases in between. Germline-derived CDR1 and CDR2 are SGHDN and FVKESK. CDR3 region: CASSQDLSRALGNEQFF. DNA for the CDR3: TGTGCCAGCAGCCAAGATTTAAGCAGGGCCCTAGGGAATGAGCAGTTCTTC.

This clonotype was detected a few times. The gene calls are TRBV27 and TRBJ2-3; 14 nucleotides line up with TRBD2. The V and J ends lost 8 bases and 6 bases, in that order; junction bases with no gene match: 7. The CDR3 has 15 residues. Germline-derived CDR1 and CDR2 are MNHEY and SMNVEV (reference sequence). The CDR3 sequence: CASALTSGGADTQYF. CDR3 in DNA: TGTGCCAGCGCCCTGACTAGCGGGGGGGCGGATACGCAGTATTTT.

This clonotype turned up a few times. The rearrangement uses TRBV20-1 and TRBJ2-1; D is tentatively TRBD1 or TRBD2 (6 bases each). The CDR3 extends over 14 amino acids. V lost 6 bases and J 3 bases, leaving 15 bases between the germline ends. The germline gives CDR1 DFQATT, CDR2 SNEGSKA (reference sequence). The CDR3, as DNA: TGCAGTGCACAGGAGGGGACACTCTACAATGAGCAGTTCTTC. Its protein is CSAQEGTLYNEQFF.

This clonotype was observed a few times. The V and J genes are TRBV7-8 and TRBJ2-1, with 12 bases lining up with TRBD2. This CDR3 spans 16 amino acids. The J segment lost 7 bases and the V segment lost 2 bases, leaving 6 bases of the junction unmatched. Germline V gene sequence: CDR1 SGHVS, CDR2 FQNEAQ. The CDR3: CASSLPSGRVVNEQFF. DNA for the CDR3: TGTGCCAGCAGCTTACCTAGCGGGAGGGTGGTTAATGAGCAGTTCTTC.

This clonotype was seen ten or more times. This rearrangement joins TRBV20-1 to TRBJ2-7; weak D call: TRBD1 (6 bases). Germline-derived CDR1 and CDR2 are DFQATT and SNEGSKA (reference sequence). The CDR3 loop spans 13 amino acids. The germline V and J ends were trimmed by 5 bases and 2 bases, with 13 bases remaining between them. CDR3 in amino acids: CSASGTLTYEQYF. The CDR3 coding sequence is TGCAGTGCTTCCGGGACACTTACCTACGAGCAGTACTTC.

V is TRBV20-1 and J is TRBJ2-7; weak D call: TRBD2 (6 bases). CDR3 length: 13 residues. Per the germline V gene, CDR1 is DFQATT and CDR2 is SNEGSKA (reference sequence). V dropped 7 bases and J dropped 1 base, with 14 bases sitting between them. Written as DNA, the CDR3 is TGCAGTGTCCTGTCGACTAGGTCCTACGAGCAGTACTTC. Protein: CSVLSTRSYEQYF.

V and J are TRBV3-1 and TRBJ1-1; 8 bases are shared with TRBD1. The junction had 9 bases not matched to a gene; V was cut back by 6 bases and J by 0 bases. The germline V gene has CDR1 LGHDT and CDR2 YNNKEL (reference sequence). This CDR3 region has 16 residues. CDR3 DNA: TGTGCCAGCAGGCCCGGGACAGGAAAAATGAACACTGAAGCTTTCTTT. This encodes CASRPGTGKMNTEAFF.

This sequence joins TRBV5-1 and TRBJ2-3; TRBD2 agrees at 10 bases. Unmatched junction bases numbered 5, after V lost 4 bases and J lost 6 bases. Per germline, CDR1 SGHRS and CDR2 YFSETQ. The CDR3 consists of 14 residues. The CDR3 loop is CASSTGTSVDTQYF. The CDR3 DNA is TGCGCCAGCAGCACCGGGACTAGCGTTGATACGCAGTATTTT.

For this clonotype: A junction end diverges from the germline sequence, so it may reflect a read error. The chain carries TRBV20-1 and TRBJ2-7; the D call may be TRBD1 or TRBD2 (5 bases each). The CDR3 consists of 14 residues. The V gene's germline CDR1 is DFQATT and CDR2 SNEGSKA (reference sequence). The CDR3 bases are TGCAGTGCAAGGGCATGGGACCAGATCTACAAGCAGTACTTC. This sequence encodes CSARAWDQIYKQYF.

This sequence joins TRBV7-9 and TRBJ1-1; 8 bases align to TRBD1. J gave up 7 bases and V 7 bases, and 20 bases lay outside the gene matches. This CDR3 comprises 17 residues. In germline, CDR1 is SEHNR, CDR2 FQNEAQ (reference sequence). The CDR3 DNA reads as TGTGCCAGCACCTCAACTGGGGCAGGGGGCGATAAGGGTGAAGCTTTCTTT. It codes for CASTSTGAGGDKGEAFF.